One and the same sample provided the 32 T cell receptor beta chains below, sequenced in a study of blood T cell repertoires in COVID-19. The repertoire was sequenced with immunoSEQ multiplex PCR; TCRdb's copy has only in-frame clones and lacks some. The sample shows a few hundred thousand clones, about 86% of them seen only once. The specimen was PBMCs or T cells enriched from blood (not recorded which). The receptors originated from a man aged 30-40 years with acute COVID-19.

This sequence joins TRBV5-1 and TRBJ2-2; D remains ambiguous. The CDR3 extends over 14 amino acids. Germline loops: CDR1 SGHRS, CDR2 YFSETQ. Trimming took off 6 bases at V and 6 bases at J, with 15 bases between the two ends. CDR3 protein: CASTEVAPAGELFF. DNA for the CDR3: TGCGCCAGCACAGAGGTGGCACCGGCCGGGGAGCTGTTTTTT.

The rearrangement links TRBV30 to TRBJ2-4; D is possibly TRBD1 (5 bases). CDR1 is GTSNPN, CDR2 SVGIG, per germline (reference sequence). This CDR3 contains 13 residues. The germline V and J ends were trimmed by 2 bases and 2 bases, with 7 bases remaining between them. The CDR3 nucleotides read TGTGCCTGGAGTCCAGGGACCAAAAACATTCAGTACTTC. It encodes CAWSPGTKNIQYF.

This clone was detected once. The chain links TRBV6-6 to TRBJ1-3; a possible D gene is TRBD1 (5 bases). V was cut by 5 bases and J by 1 base, with 18 bases left in between. The germline V gene has CDR1 MNHNY and CDR2 SVGAGI (reference sequence). CDR3 length: 17 amino acids. CDR3 in DNA: TGTGCCAGCAGTCGACCAGGGCCCCCGACATCTGGAAACACCATATATTTT. It yields the protein CASSRPGPPTSGNTIYF.

The CDR3 bases are TGCGCCAGCAAGATACTAGCGGGAGGACCAGATACGCAGTATTTT. This gives the protein CASKILAGGPDTQYF. The chain recombines TRBV4-1 with TRBJ2-3; TRBD2 matches 12 bases. This CDR3 region has 15 residues. Germline lookup yields CDR1 MGHRA and CDR2 YSYEKL. V was pared by 7 bases and J by 4 bases, with 6 bases of the junction left unmatched.

DNA of the CDR3: TGTGCCAGCAGCTCGGATCGAGCGGGAGGAGGCGAGCAGTACGTC. This translates into CASSSDRAGGGEQYV. The chain recombines TRBV5-4 with TRBJ2-7; TRBD2 agrees at 9 bases. The germline gives CDR1 SGHNT, CDR2 YYREEE (reference sequence). V shed 3 bases and J 6 bases; nucleotides not matched to a gene: 10. The CDR3 has 15 residues.

This chain connects TRBV9 to TRBJ1-2; D is perhaps TRBD1 (5 bases). Trimming cost V 3 bases and J 6 bases, with 18 bases left between them. CDR3 length: 15 amino acids. The germline gives CDR1 SGDLS, CDR2 YYNGEE. CDR3 in amino acids: CASSAQSQGSNGYTF. The CDR3 nucleotides read TGTGCCAGCAGCGCCCAGTCGCAGGGCTCGAATGGCTACACCTTC.

The chain uses TRBV6-5 and TRBJ1-2; no firm D call. Germline V gives CDR1 MNHEY, CDR2 SVGAGI. V dropped 2 bases and J dropped 3 bases, with 7 bases sitting between them. The CDR3 contains 13 residues. The chain's CDR3 is CASSYQQYYGYTF. CDR3 DNA: TGTGCCAGCAGTTACCAACAGTACTATGGCTACACCTTC.

In regard to this clone: This CDR3 is also generated by other DNA sequences in the sample. The CDR3 protein is CASSLAGGSTEAFF. The CDR3 region has the DNA TGCGCCAGCAGCTTGGCCGGGGGGAGTACTGAAGCTTTCTTT. The genes are TRBV5-1 and TRBJ1-1; D perhaps matches TRBD1 (5 bases). Per the germline V gene, CDR1 is SGHRS and CDR2 is YFSETQ. Between the trimmed V and J ends, which lost 0 bases and 5 bases, there was a span of 11 bases. The CDR3 runs to 14 residues.

The chain uses TRBV11-2 and TRBJ2-5; tentative D call: TRBD1 (6 bases). The V and J ends lost 5 bases and 5 bases respectively, with 15 bases between them. The CDR3 loop spans 14 amino acids. Germline V lookup: CDR1 SGHAT, CDR2 FQNNGV. Here the CDR3 reads CASSPLWGRETQYF. CDR3 nucleotide sequence: TGTGCCAGCAGCCCACTTTGGGGGCGGGAGACCCAGTACTTC.

This clone was recorded only once. The chain links TRBV14 to TRBJ1-5; D is undetermined. Trimming took off 3 bases at V and 4 bases at J, with 7 bases between the two ends. Germline V gene data show CDR1 as SGHDN and CDR2 as FVKESK. The CDR3 covers 13 residues. The CDR3 loop reads CASSQFQNQPQHF. The DNA of the CDR3 is TGTGCCAGCAGCCAGTTCCAGAATCAGCCCCAGCATTTT.

The chain couples TRBV5-8 to TRBJ1-5; the D is unclear. The ends were cut back, 4 bases at V and 2 bases at J, with 7 bases in the middle. The length of the CDR3 is 13 residues. Germline V gene sequence: CDR1 SGHTS, CDR2 YDEGEE. Here the CDR3 reads CASSRVRNQPQHF. CDR3 in DNA: TGTGCCAGCAGCCGGGTCCGCAATCAGCCCCAGCATTTT.

As DNA, the CDR3 is TGTGCCAGCAGCCTACAGGGGCCCTCACCCCTCCACTTT. It is translated as CASSLQGPSPLHF. This chain uses TRBV27 with TRBJ1-6, with TRBD1 matching over 7 bases. The length of the CDR3 is 13 residues. Germline CDR1 MNHEY, CDR2 SMNVEV (reference sequence). J was trimmed by 10 bases and V by 6 bases; bases with no gene match: 6.

The chain is built from TRBV5-4 and TRBJ1-1; D gene uncertain. The CDR3 extends over 14 amino acids. V was pared by 0 bases and J by 1 base, with 7 bases between. Germline CDR1 reads SGHNT; CDR2 reads YYREEE (reference sequence). The CDR3 bases are TGTGCCAGCAGCTTGGAAAGACAGAACACTGAAGCTTTCTTT. Its protein product is CASSLERQNTEAFF. The variable domain in full, with the rest retrieved from reference TRBV5-4 and TRBJ1-1, is ETGVTQSPTHLIKTRGQQVTLRCSSQSGHNTVSWYQQALGQGPQFIFQYYREEENGRGNFPPRFSGLQFPNYSSELNVNALELDDSALYLCASSLERQNTEAFFGQGTRLTVV.

The gene calls are TRBV29-1 and TRBJ2-5, with 9 bases lining up with TRBD1. From germline, CDR1 is SQVTM and CDR2 ANQGSEA. With V trimmed by 7 bases and J by 2 bases, 2 bases remained unmatched. The CDR3 extends over 12 amino acids. In DNA, the CDR3 is TGCAGCGGGGGGACAGGGCAAGAGACCCAGTACTTC. Amino acid sequence: CSGGTGQETQYF.

The genes are TRBV14 and TRBJ1-6; D is undetermined. CDR3 length equals 12 residues. V lost 4 bases and J lost 11, with 9 bases in between. Per the germline V gene, CDR1 is SGHDN and CDR2 is FVKESK. CDR3 sequence reads: CASSRSLPPLHF. The DNA of the CDR3 is TGTGCCAGCAGCCGGAGTCTACCACCCCTCCACTTT.

J is TRBJ1-1 and V is TRBV18; possibly TRBD1 for D (5 bases). The CDR3 has 15 residues. CDR1 is KGHSH, CDR2 LQKENI, per germline. Trimming left V 3 bases short and J 1 base short, with 12 bases between. Here the CDR3 reads CASSPGRGSNTEAFF. In nucleotides, the CDR3 is TGTGCCAGCTCACCGGGGCGGGGGTCGAACACTGAAGCTTTCTTT. Together with reference TRBV18 and TRBJ1-1, the CDR3 gives the full variable domain: NAGVMQNPRHLVRRRGQEARLRCSPMKGHSHVYWYRQLPEEGLKFMVYLQKENIIDESGMPKERFSAEFPKEGPSILRIQQVVRGDSAAYFCASSPGRGSNTEAFFGQGTRLTVV.

The rearrangement links TRBV19 to TRBJ1-1; 7 bases agree with TRBD1. This CDR3 spans 15 amino acids. Trimming removed 3 bases from V and 0 bases from J; junction bases left unmatched: 4. Germline values: CDR1 LNHDA, CDR2 SQIVND (reference sequence). In DNA form, the CDR3 reads TGTGCCAGTAGTATGTCAGGGGGGCTGAACACTGAAGCTTTCTTT. It encodes CASSMSGGLNTEAFF.

The V and J genes are TRBV5-8 and TRBJ2-6, with 8 bases lining up with TRBD1. The germline V gene has CDR1 SGHTS and CDR2 YDEGEE. V lost 2 bases to trimming and J lost 4 bases; unmatched junction nucleotides: 2. The CDR3 is 15 residues long. The CDR3 nucleotides are TGTGCCAGCAGCTTCAGGGGGCGCGGGGCCAACGTCCTGACTTTC. Amino acid sequence: CASSFRGRGANVLTF. Looking up the rest from reference TRBV5-8 and TRBJ2-6 gives the full variable domain: EAGVTQSPTHLIKTRGQQATLRCSPISGHTSVYWYQQALGLGLQFLLWYDEGEERNRGNFPPRFSGRQFPNYSSELNVNALELEDSALYLCASSFRGRGANVLTFGAGSRLTVL.

The chain recombines TRBV2 with TRBJ2-1; TRBD2 aligns across 15 bases. V dropped 5 bases and J dropped 7; count of bases not matched to a gene: 9. This CDR3 spans 17 amino acids. Germline assignment: CDR1 SNHLY and CDR2 FYNNEI. The DNA for the CDR3 is TGTGCCAGCAGTCCGGGACTAGCGGGAGGTGTTGGTAATGAGCAGTTCTTC. Translation: CASSPGLAGGVGNEQFF.

This clone was observed a single time. This chain uses TRBV28 with TRBJ1-2, with 7 bases fitting TRBD1. The trim removed 8 bases at V and 14 bases at J, leaving 8 bases unmatched. There are 10 residues in the CDR3. Germline V lookup: CDR1 MDHEN, CDR2 SYDVKM. CDR3 nucleotides: TGTGCCAGCGGGGGACAGACCAAAACCTTC. Translation: CASGGQTKTF.

The chain has TRBV19 and TRBJ1-2, with TRBD1 matching 8 bases. V shed 6 bases and J 6 bases; nucleotides not matched to a gene: 9. This CDR3 region has 14 residues. Germline loops: CDR1 LNHDA, CDR2 SQIVND (reference sequence). For the CDR3, the DNA is TGTGCCAGTAGCGGGGAGACAGGGGCGGATGGCTACACCTTC. Translated, it gives CASSGETGADGYTF.

The DNA for the CDR3 is TGTGCCAGCAGCAGAGATTTTAGTAATTCACCCCTCCACTTT. It is translated as CASSRDFSNSPLHF. V usage is TRBV9 and J usage is TRBJ1-6, with D unclear. The CDR3 contains 14 residues. The V and J ends lost 4 bases and 6 bases respectively, with 11 bases between them. Germline V gene data show CDR1 as SGDLS and CDR2 as YYNGEE.

The CDR3 reads CSVVKGAETQYF. The CDR3, as DNA: TGCAGCGTTGTGAAGGGAGCGGAGACCCAGTACTTC. The V gene is TRBV29-1, the J gene TRBJ2-5, with a weak D call TRBD2 (5 bases). This CDR3 contains 12 residues. Trimming took 4 bases from V and 5 from J, leaving 11 bases between them. Per germline, CDR1 SQVTM and CDR2 ANQGSEA.

The gene calls are TRBV20-1 and TRBJ2-3; D remains unclear. The CDR3 runs to 13 residues. V lost 3 bases and J 5 bases, leaving 12 bases between the germline ends. Germline V gene sequence: CDR1 DFQATT, CDR2 SNEGSKA (reference sequence). The CDR3 DNA follows: TGCAGTGCTAGTCCCAGGTTGGGAGATACGCAGTATTTT. Translation: CSASPRLGDTQYF.

The rearrangement links TRBV7-2 to TRBJ1-3; 8 bases line up with TRBD1. Trimming removed 8 bases from V and 4 bases from J; junction bases left unmatched: 4. The V gene's germline CDR1 is SGHTA and CDR2 FQGNSA. The length of the CDR3 is 13 residues. The CDR3: CASAGDRGNTIYF. In DNA, the CDR3 is TGTGCCAGCGCCGGGGACAGGGGAAACACCATATATTTT.

The genes are TRBV6-5 and TRBJ1-5; a weak D match, TRBD1 (5 bases). The CDR3 runs 14 residues. The V end was cut by 9 bases, the J end by 1 base, with 13 bases between. Germline V lookup: CDR1 MNHEY, CDR2 SVGAGI. The CDR3 bases are TGTGCCAGTCCGGGGGGAGGGAGCAATCAGCCCCAGCATTTT. It codes for CASPGGGSNQPQHF.

The count of this clone is one. This chain uses TRBV6-1 with TRBJ1-2; 7 positions agree with TRBD1. This CDR3 has 16 amino acids. Trimming cost V 2 bases and J 8 bases; bases outside gene matches: 14. Germline loops: CDR1 MNHNS, CDR2 SASEGT. The CDR3 nucleotides are TGTGCCAGCAGTGAACTCCCCGGACAGGTTCTTGGCGGCTACACCTTC. It translates to CASSELPGQVLGGYTF.

The chain employs TRBV24-1 and TRBJ2-2; the match to TRBD2 covers 7 bases. The CDR3 is 14 amino acids. The germline CDR1 and CDR2 sequences are KGHDR and SFDVKD. V lost 5 bases to trimming and J lost 5 bases; unmatched junction nucleotides: 4. The CDR3 nucleotides read TGTGCCACCAGTGGCGGGAGCGAAACCGGGGAGCTGTTTTTT. This translates into CATSGGSETGELFF.

The chain carries TRBV18 and TRBJ1-1, with D perhaps matching TRBD1 (6 bases). Germline CDR1 KGHSH, CDR2 LQKENI. CDR3 length: 15 residues. V dropped 2 bases and J dropped 1 base, with 11 bases sitting between them. The CDR3 DNA reads as TGTGCCAGCTCACCATCGGGGGGCTCGAACACTGAAGCTTTCTTT. The encoded protein is CASSPSGGSNTEAFF.

V usage is TRBV19 and J usage is TRBJ1-2; 8 positions match TRBD1. This CDR3 comprises 13 residues. V was pared by 7 bases and J by 8 bases, with 9 bases of the junction left unmatched. CDR1 and CDR2 from the germline V gene are LNHDA and SQIVND (reference sequence). The CDR3 region is CASIGQGAAGYTF. CDR3 coding DNA: TGTGCCAGTATCGGACAGGGTGCGGCCGGCTACACCTTC.

This clone has only one observation. The V and J genes are TRBV28 and TRBJ2-1; 9 positions match TRBD1. With V trimmed by 6 bases and J by 4 bases, 7 bases remained unmatched. Per germline, CDR1 MDHEN and CDR2 SYDVKM. The CDR3 spans 15 residues. CDR3 region: CASRGRDRAYNEQFF. The CDR3 bases are TGTGCCAGCAGGGGAAGGGACAGGGCATACAATGAGCAGTTCTTC.

The chain joins TRBV14 to TRBJ2-3, with a possible D match to TRBD2 (6 bases). Germline V gives CDR1 SGHDN, CDR2 FVKESK. Trimming took 3 bases from V and 4 from J, leaving 8 bases between them. The CDR3 covers 13 residues. This CDR3 is CASSQGTPDTQYF. The CDR3 DNA sequence: TGTGCCAGCAGCCAGGGGACTCCAGATACGCAGTATTTT.